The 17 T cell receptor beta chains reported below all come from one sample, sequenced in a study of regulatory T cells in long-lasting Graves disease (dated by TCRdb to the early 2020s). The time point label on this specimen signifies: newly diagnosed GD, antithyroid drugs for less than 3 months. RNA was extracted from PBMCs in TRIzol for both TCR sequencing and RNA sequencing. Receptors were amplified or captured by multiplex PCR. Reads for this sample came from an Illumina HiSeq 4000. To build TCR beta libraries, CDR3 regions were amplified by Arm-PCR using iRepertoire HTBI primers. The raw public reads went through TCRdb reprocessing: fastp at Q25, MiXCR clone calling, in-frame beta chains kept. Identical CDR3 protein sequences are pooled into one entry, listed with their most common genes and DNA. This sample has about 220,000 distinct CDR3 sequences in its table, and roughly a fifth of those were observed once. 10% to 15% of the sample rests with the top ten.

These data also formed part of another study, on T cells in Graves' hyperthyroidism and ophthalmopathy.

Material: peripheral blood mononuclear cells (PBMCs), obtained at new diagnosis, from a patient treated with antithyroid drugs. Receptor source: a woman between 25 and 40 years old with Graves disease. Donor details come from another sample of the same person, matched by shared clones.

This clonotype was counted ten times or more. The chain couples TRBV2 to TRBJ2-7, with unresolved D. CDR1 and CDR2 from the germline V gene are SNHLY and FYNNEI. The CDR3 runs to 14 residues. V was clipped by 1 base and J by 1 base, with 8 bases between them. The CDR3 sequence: CASSEGFLSYEQYF. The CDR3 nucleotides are TGTGCCAGCAGTGAAGGGTTCCTATCCTACGAGCAGTACTTC.

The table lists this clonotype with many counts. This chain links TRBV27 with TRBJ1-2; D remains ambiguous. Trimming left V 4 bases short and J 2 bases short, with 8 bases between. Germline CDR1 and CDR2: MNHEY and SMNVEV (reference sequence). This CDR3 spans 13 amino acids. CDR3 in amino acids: CASSYRANYGYTF. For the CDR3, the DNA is TGTGCCAGCAGTTACAGAGCCAACTATGGCTACACCTTC.

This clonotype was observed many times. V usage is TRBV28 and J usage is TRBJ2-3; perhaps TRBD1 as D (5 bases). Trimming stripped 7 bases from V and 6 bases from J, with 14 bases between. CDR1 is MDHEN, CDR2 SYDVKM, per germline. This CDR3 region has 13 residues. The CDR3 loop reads CASKTGPDDTQYF. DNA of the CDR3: TGTGCCAGCAAAACAGGTCCTGATGATACGCAGTATTTT.

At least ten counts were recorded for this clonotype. Here the CDR3 DNA reads TGCAGCGTTGAGACAGGGGGCCGTCGCGAGCAGTACTTC. This gives the protein CSVETGGRREQYF. The chain uses TRBV29-1 and TRBJ2-7; TRBD1 matches 10 bases. The CDR3 is made up of 13 amino acids. V trimming: 3 bases; J trimming: 6 bases; junction bases outside the gene matches: 5. The germline V gene encodes CDR1 SQVTM and CDR2 ANQGSEA.

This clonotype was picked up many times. The CDR3 DNA follows: TGTGCCAGCAGTGATGGCACTTACACTGAAGCTTTCTTT. Its protein is CASSDGTYTEAFF. The V call is TRBV6-1, the J call TRBJ1-1; D is ambiguous. The CDR3 is 13 amino acids. The germline V gene has CDR1 MNHNS and CDR2 SASEGT. Trimming removed 3 bases at V and 3 bases at J, with 8 bases between.

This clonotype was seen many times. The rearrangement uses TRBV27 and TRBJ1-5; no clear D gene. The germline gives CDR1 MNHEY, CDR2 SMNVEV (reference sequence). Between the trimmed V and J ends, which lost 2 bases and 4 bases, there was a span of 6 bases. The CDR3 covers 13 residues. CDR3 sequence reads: CASSLRWNQPQHF. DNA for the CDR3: TGTGCCAGCAGTTTACGGTGGAATCAGCCCCAGCATTTT.

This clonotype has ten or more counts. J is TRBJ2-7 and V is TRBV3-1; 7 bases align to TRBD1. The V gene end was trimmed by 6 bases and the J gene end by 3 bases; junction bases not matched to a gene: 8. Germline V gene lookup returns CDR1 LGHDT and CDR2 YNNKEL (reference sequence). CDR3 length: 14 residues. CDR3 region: CASSPRSGGYEQYF. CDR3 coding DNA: TGTGCCAGCAGTCCGCGATCAGGGGGCTACGAGCAGTACTTC.

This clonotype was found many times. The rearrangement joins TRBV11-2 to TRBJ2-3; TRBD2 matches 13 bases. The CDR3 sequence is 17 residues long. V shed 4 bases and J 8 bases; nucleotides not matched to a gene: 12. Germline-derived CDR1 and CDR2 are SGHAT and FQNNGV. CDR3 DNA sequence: TGTGCCAGCAGCTCCCCCAGGACTAGCGGGAGTAAGGGTACGCAGTATTTT. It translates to CASSSPRTSGSKGTQYF.

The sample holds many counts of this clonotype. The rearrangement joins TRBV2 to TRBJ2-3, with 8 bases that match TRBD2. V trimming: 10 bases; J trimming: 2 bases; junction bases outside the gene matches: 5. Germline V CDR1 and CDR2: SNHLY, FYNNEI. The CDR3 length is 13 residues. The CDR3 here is CATVAGFTDTQYF. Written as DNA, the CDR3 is TGTGCCACCGTAGCGGGGTTCACAGATACGCAGTATTTT. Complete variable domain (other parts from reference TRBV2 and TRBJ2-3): EPEVTQTPSHQVTQMGQEVILRCVPISNHLYFYWYRQILGQKVEFLVSFYNNEISEKSEIFDDQFSVERPDGSNFTLKIRSTKLEDSAMYFCATVAGFTDTQYFGPGTRLTVL.

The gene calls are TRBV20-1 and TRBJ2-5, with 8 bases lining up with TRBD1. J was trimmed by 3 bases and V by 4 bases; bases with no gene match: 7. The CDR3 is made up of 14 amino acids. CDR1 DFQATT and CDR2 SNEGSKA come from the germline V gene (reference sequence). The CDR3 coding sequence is TGCAGTGCTACCGCCGAGACAGGGGAAGAGACCCAGTACTTC. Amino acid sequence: CSATAETGEETQYF.

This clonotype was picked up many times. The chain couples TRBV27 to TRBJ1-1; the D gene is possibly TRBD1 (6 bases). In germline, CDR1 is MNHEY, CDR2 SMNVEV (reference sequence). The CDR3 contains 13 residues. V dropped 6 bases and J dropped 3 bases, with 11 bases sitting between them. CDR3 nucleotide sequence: TGTGCCAGCAGCCCCGGACAGTACACTGAAGCTTTCTTT. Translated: CASSPGQYTEAFF.

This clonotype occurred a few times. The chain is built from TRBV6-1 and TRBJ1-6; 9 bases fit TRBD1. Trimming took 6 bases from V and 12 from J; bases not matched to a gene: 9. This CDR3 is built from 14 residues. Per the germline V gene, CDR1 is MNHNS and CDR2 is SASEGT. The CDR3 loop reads CASSGDRVLVPLHF. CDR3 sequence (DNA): TGTGCCAGCAGCGGGGACAGGGTTTTGGTACCCCTCCACTTT.

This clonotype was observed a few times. The CDR3 here is CASRPTGRNIQYF. DNA of the CDR3: TGTGCCAGCAGGCCTACGGGGAGAAACATTCAGTACTTC. V and J are TRBV6-1 and TRBJ2-4; a possible D gene is TRBD2 (5 bases). This CDR3 region has 13 residues. Germline-derived CDR1 and CDR2 are MNHNS and SASEGT. V lost 6 bases and J 6 bases, leaving 12 bases between the germline ends.

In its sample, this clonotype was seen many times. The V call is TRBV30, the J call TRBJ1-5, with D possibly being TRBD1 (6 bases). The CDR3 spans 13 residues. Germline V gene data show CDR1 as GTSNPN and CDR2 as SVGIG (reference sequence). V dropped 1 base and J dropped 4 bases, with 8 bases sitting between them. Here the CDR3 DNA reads TGTGCCTGGAGTGATCAGGGGAATCAGCCCCAGCATTTT. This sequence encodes CAWSDQGNQPQHF.

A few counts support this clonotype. The CDR3 DNA reads TGTGCCAGCAGTTTCCGGGACAGGAGGGACTATGGCTACACCTTC. Its protein is CASSFRDRRDYGYTF. The chain is built from TRBV7-2 and TRBJ1-2; 8 positions match TRBD1. CDR1 SGHTA and CDR2 FQGNSA come from the germline V gene. Trimming removed 6 bases from V and 3 bases from J; junction bases left unmatched: 9. This CDR3 comprises 15 residues.

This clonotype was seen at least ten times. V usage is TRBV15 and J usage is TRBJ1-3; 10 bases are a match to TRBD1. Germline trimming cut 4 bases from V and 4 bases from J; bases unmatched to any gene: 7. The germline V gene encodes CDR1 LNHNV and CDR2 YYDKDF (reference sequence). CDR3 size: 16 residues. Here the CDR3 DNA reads TGTGCCACCAGCAACATCGACAGGGGGCTCGGAAACACCATATATTTT. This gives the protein CATSNIDRGLGNTIYF. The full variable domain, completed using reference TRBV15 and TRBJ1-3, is DAMVIQNPRYQVTQFGKPVTLSCSQTLNHNVMYWYQQKSSQAPKLLFHYYDKDFNNEADTPDNFQSRRPNTSFCFLDIRSPGLGDTAMYLCATSNIDRGLGNTIYFGEGSWLTVV.

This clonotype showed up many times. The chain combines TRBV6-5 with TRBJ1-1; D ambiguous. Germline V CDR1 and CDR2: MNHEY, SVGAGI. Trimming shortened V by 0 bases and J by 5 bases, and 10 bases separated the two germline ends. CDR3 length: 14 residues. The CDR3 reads CASSYSNRRTEAFF. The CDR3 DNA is TGTGCCAGCAGTTACTCGAACCGAAGAACTGAAGCTTTCTTT.